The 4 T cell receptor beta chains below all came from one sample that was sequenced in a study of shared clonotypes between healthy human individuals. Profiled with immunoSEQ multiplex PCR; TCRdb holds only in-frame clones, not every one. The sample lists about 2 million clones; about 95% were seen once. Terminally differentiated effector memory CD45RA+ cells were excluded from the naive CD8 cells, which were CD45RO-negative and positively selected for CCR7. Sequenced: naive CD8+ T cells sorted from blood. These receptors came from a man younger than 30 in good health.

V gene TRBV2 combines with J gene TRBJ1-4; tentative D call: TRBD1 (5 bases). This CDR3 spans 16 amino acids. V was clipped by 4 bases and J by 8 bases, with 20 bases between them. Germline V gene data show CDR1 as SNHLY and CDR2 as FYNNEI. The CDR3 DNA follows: TGTGCCAGCAGTGTTTTGAGCGGTCAGGGAGGGGAAAAACTGTTTTTT. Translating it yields CASSVLSGQGGEKLFF.

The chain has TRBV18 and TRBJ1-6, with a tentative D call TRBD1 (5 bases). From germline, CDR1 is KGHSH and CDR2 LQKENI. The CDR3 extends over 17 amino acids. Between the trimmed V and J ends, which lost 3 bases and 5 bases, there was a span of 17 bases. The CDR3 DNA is TGTGCCAGCTCACCGGAATTTGGAGGGACGCATAATTCACCCCTCCACTTT. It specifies CASSPEFGGTHNSPLHF.

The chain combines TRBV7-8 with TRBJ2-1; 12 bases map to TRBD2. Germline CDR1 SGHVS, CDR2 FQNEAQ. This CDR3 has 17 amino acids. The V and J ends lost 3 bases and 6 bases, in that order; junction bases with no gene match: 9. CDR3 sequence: CASSLSLAGGGLNEQFF. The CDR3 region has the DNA TGTGCCAGCAGCTTGTCACTAGCGGGGGGTGGACTCAATGAGCAGTTCTTC.

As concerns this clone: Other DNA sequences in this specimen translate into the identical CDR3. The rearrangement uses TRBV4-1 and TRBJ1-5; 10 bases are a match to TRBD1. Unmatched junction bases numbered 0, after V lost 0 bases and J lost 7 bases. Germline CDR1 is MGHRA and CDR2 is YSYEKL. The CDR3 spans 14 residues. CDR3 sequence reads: CASSQETGGQPQHF. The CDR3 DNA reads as TGCGCCAGCAGCCAAGAGACAGGGGGCCAGCCCCAGCATTTT.